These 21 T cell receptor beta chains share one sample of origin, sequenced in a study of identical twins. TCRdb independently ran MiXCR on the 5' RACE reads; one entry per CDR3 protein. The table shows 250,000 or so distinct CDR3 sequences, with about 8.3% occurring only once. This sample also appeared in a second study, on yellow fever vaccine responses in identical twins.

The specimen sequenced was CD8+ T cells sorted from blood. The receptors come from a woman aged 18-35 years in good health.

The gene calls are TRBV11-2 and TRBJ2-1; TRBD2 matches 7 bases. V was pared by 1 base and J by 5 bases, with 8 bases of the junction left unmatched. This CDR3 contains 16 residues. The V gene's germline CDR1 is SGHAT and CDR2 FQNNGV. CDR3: CASSLVVAGENNEQFF. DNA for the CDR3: TGTGCCAGCAGCTTAGTGGTTGCGGGGGAAAACAATGAGCAGTTCTTC.

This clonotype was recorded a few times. The CDR3 spells CSARSGLVSYEQYF. The CDR3 nucleotides read TGCAGTGCTAGATCCGGACTAGTCTCCTACGAGCAGTACTTC. The chain is built from TRBV20-1 and TRBJ2-7, with 7 bases aligning to TRBD2. The germline CDR1 and CDR2 sequences are DFQATT and SNEGSKA (reference sequence). This CDR3 spans 14 amino acids. Losses at the gene ends were 2 bases for V and 0 bases for J; bases not matched to a gene: 4.

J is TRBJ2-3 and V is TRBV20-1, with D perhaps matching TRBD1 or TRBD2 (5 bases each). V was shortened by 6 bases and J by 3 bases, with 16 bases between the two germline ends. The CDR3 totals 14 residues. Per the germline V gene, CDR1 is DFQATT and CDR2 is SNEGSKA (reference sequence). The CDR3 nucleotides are TGCAGTGCGCCGGGACGGTCGAGAACAGATACGCAGTATTTT. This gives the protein CSAPGRSRTDTQYF.

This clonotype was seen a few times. CDR3 coding DNA: TGTGCCAGCAGTTACGAGACAGGATACGGTTCCTACGAGCAGTACTTC. It translates to CASSYETGYGSYEQYF. This rearrangement joins TRBV28 to TRBJ2-7, with a tentative D call TRBD1 (6 bases). Trimming left V 4 bases short and J 1 base short, with 17 bases between. The CDR3 consists of 16 residues. Germline CDR1 reads MDHEN; CDR2 reads SYDVKM. The whole variable domain, filled in from reference TRBV28 and TRBJ2-7, reads DVKVTQSSRYLVKRTGEKVFLECVQDMDHENMFWYRQDPGLGLRLIYFSYDVKMKEKGDIPEGYSVSREKKERFSLILESASTNQTSMYLCASSYETGYGSYEQYFGPGTRLTVT.

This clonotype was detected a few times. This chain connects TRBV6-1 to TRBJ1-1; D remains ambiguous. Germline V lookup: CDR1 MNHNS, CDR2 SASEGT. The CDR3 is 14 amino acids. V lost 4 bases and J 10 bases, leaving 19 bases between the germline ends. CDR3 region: CASSVGPTPRGAFF. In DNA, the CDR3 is TGTGCCAGCAGTGTAGGTCCAACCCCGCGGGGAGCTTTCTTT.

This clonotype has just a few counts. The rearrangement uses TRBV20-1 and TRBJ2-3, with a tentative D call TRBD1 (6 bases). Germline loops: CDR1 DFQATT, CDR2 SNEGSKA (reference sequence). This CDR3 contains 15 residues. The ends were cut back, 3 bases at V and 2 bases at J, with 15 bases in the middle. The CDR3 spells CSASPGVLLTDTQYF. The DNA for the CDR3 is TGCAGTGCTAGCCCAGGGGTTCTTCTCACAGATACGCAGTATTTT.

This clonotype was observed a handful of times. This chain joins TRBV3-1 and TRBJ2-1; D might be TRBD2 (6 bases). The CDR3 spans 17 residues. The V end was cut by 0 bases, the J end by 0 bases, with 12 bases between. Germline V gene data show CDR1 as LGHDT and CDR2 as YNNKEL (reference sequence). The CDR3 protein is CASSQEETSNSYNEQFF. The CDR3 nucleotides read TGTGCCAGCAGCCAAGAAGAAACTAGCAACTCCTACAATGAGCAGTTCTTC.

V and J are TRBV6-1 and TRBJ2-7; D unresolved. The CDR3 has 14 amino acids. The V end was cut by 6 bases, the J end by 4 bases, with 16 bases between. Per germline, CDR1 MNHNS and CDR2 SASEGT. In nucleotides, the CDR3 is TGTGCCAGCAGCCCCCATGTAGGCCTATACGAGCAGTACTTC. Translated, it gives CASSPHVGLYEQYF.

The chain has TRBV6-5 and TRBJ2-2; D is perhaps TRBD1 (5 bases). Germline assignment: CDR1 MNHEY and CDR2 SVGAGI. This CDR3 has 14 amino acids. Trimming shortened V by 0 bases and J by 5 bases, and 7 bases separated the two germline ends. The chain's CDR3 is CASSYSQGTGELFF. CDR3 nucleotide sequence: TGTGCCAGCAGTTACTCCCAGGGAACCGGGGAGCTGTTTTTT.

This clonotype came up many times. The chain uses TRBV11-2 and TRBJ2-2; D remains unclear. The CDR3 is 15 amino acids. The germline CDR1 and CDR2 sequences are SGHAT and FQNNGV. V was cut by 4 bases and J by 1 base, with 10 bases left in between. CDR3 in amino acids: CASSSPDGNTGELFF. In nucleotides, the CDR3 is TGTGCCAGCAGCTCCCCGGACGGGAACACCGGGGAGCTGTTTTTT.

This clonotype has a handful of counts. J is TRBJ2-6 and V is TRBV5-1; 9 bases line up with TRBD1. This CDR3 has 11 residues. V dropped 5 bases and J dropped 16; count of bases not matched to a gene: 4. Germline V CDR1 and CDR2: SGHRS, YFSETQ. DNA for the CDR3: TGCGCCAGCAGGGGACAGGGCATTCTGACTTTC. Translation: CASRGQGILTF. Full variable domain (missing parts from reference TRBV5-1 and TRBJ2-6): KAGVTQTPRYLIKTRGQQVTLSCSPISGHRSVSWYQQTPGQGLQFLFEYFSETQRNKGNFPGRFSGRQFSNSRSEMNVSTLELGDSALYLCASRGQGILTFGAGSRLTVL.

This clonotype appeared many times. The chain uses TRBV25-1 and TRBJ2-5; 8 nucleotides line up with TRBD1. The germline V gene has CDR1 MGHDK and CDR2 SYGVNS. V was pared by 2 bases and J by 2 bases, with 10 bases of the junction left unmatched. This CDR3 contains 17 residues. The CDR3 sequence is CASSEPGQGLWQETQYF. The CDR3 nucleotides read TGTGCCAGCAGTGAACCCGGACAGGGACTTTGGCAAGAGACCCAGTACTTC.

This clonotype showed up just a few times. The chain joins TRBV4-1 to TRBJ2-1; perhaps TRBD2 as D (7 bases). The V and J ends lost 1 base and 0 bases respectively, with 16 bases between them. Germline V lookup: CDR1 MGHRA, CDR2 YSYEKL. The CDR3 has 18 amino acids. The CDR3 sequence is CASSQGGAGTTSYNEQFF. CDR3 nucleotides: TGCGCCAGCAGCCAAGGGGGGGCCGGGACTACCTCCTACAATGAGCAGTTCTTC.

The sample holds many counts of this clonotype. CDR3 in amino acids: CASSEAEENTEAFF. The CDR3 coding sequence is TGTGCCAGCAGTGAAGCGGAAGAGAACACTGAAGCTTTCTTT. The chain links TRBV6-1 to TRBJ1-1; D is ambiguous. Trimming took 0 bases from V and 1 from J, leaving 6 bases between them. The germline V gene has CDR1 MNHNS and CDR2 SASEGT. The CDR3 spans 14 residues.

DNA for the CDR3: TGTGCCAGCGACGCATCCTACAATGAGCAGTTCTTC. Protein: CASDASYNEQFF. The chain couples TRBV2 to TRBJ2-1; D call uncertain. The CDR3 covers 12 residues. The V gene lost 8 bases and the J gene lost 1 base, with 6 bases spanning the gap. CDR1 and CDR2 (germline): SNHLY, FYNNEI.

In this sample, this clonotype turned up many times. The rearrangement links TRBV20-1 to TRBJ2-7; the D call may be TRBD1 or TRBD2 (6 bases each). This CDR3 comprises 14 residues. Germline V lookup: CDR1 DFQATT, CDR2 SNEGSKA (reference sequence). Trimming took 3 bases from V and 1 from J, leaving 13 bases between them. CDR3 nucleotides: TGCAGTGCTAGTCCGCGGGACAAGTCCTACGAGCAGTACTTC. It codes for CSASPRDKSYEQYF.

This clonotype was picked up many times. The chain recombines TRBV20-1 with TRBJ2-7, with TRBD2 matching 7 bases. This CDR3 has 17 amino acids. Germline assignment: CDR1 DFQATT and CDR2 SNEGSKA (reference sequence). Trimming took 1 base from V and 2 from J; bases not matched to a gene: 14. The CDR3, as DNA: TGCAGTGCTAGAGGTCTAGCGGAAGGGAAAGGGCCCTACGAGCAGTACTTC. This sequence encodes CSARGLAEGKGPYEQYF.

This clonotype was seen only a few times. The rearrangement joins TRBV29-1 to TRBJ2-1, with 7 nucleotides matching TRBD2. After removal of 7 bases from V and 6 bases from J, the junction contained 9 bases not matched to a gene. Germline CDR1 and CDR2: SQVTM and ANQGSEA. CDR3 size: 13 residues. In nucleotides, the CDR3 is TGCAGCGGACGGGAGGCGGTAGCCAATGAGCAGTTCTTC. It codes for CSGREAVANEQFF.

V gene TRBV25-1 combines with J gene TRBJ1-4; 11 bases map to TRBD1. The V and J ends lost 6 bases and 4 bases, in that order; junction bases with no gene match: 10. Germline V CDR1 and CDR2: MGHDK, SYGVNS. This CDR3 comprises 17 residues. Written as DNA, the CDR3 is TGTGCCAGCAGAGGGACAGGGGGGTCCCAATTTAATGAAAAACTGTTTTTT. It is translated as CASRGTGGSQFNEKLFF.

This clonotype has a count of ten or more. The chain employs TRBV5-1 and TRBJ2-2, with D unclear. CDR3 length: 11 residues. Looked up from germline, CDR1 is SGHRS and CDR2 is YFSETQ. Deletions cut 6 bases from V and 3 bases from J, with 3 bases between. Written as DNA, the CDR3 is TGCGCCAGCACCTACACCGGGGAGCTGTTTTTT. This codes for CASTYTGELFF.

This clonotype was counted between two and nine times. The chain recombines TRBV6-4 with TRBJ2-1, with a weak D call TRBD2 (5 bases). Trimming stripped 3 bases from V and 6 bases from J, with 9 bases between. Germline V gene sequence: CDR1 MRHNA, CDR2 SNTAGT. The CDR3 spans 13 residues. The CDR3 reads CASSEAEGNEQFF. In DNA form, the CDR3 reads TGTGCCAGCAGTGAAGCTGAGGGCAATGAGCAGTTCTTC.